The entry below gives a single TCR beta chain sequence along with its context. Its specific antigen is unknown. Within one base of it there is no much larger clone, and no base qualities were kept. The sample's time point label, decoded: approximately 2 years on ibrutinib. For TCR beta library preparation, 1.5 to 2 micrograms of genomic DNA were isolated from cryopreserved PBMCs. Longitudinal blood samples from CLL patients on ibrutinib monotherapy were analyzed using high-throughput TCR beta sequencing. The patients were enrolled in a single-center, open-label phase 2 trial of ibrutinib monotherapy. On a MiSeq, deep resolution sequencing aimed for a depth between 1 in 1 million and 1 in 200,000 T cells, with each clonotype covered approximately 10x on average. TCR beta libraries were generated with the immunoSEQ hsTCRB Kit. Per the source publication's procedure: The data were analyzed with ImmunoSEQ Analyzer and ImmunoSEQ Data Assistant, and V, D and J gene assignments followed IMGT definitions. Clonality was computed as one minus normalized Shannon entropy of productive rearrangement frequencies, ranging from 0 to 1. Only overrepresented clonotypes making up at least 0.05% of each patient's repertoire were included in the public clonotype analysis. Repertoires from some twelve age-matched healthy donors in immuneACCESS were used as clonality controls. Entries here come from immuneACCESS through TCRdb and include only in-frame sequences with V and J called. Some clones fail to appear in such tables; in the studies checked, an unresolved V gene covers under half of the shortfall, and the cause of the remainder is unknown. The V and J calls and clone size are taken from that table; D and trimming were inferred from the DNA. Across this sample there are about 92,000 clones, with 77% seen only once. The ten largest clones represent roughly 24% of the sample.

The CDR3 measures 13 amino acids from cysteine to phenylalanine. Of the read, only the CDR3 DNA is kept; its 39 bases are in frame from base 1. The germline V gene (reference sequence) provides CDR1 SEHNR and CDR2 FQNEAQ. V was cut back by 4 bases and J by 11 bases, leaving a gap of 16 bases between them. The sample is drawn from a study of cytotoxic CD8 clonotypes in ibrutinib-treated CLL (dated by TCRdb to the early 2020s). Turning to the overall study: In this cohort, around 15 patients were treatment-naive and approximately ten were relapsed/refractory, while roughly 17 had unmutated IGHV. Partial responses were observed in about 24 patients and complete responses in 2; after a median follow-up of 68 months, remission was maintained in 15 or so patients and progression was observed in 12. Response samples were taken after a median of approximately a year on treatment, ranging from about 6 to 40 months. Samples averaged 255,043 productive templates and more than 85,000 productive rearrangements. Longitudinal samples were available for about 30% of the 86 trial participants. Cryopreserved peripheral blood mononuclear cells were obtained prior to treatment, at the time of response, and at either disease progression or sustained remission. Patients were still on ibrutinib when every remission and progressive disease sample was collected.

Study-wide conclusions, independent of this receptor: Sampling times were not matched between patients in sustained remission and patients whose disease was progressing, and lymph node repertoires were not examined. Public clonotypes were rare and either shrank or stayed stable during treatment, and the rise in clonality at ibrutinib response reflected expansion of private clonotypes. At ibrutinib response clonality went up, during sustained remission it held steady, and at progression it dropped back toward baseline. Baseline clonality exceeded that of age-matched healthy donors and correlated strongly with circulating CD8+ T-cell counts.

The source is a human donor with chronic lymphocytic leukemia. Here the chain combines TRBV7-9 and TRBJ2-3; no D gene is confidently identified. Here the sequenced sample was PBMCs, taken after 24 months of ibrutinib treatment. The CDR3 region: CASSSDRAERQYF. The DNA is as follows: TGTGCCAGCAGCTCCGACCGGGCCGAGAGGCAGTATTTT.